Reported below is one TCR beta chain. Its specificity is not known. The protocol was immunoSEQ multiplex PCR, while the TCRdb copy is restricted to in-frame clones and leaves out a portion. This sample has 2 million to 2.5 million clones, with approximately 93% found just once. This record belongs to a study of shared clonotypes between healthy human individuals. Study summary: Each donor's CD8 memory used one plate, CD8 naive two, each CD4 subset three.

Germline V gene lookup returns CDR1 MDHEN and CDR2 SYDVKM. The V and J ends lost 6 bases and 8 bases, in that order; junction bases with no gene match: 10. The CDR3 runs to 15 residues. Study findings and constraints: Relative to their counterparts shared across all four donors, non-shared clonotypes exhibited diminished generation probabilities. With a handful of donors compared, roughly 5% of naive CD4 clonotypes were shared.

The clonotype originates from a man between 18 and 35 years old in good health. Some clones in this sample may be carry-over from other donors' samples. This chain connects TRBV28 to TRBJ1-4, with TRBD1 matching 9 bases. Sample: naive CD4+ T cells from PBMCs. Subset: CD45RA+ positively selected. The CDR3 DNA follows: TGTGCCAGCAGGAGTACCGGGACAGGGTGGGAAAAACTGTTTTTT. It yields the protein CASRSTGTGWEKLFF.